The entry below gives a single T cell receptor (beta chain) sequence along with its context. The sample comes from a study of T cell clonotyping in hematopoietic cell transplantation. Germline CDR1 reads LNHDA; CDR2 reads SQIVND (reference sequence). The CDR3 sequence is 16 residues long. With 5 bases removed from V and 0 bases from J, the gap between germline ends came to 14 bases. Clones were read by immunoSEQ multiplex PCR, and TCRdb kept only the in-frame ones, dropping some. The sample contains 35,000 to 50,000 clones, about 95% of which appear only once. Sequenced sample: peripheral blood mononuclear cells. The TCR comes from a man between 25 and 39 years old in good health. Some clones in this sample may be carry-over from other donors' samples. This chain connects TRBV19 to TRBJ2-1; D not certain. The CDR3 bases are TGTGCCAGTAGTTCCCCAGGTCTGAGCTCCTACAATGAGCAGTTCTTC. Its protein is CASSSPGLSSYNEQFF.